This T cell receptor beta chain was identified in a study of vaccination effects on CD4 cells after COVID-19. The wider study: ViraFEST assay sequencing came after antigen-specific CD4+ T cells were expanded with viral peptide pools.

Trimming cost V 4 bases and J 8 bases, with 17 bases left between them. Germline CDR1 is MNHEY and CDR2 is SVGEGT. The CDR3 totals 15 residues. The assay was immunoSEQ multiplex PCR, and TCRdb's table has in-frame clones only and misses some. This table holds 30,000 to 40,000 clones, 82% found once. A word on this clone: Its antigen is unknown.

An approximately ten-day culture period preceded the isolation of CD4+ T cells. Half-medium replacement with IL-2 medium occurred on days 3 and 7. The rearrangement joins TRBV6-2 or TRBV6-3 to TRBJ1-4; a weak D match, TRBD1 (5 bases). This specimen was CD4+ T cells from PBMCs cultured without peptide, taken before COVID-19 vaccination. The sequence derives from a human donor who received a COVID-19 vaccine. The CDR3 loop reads CASSSIRQGGEKLFF. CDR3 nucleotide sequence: TGTGCCAGCAGTTCAATTCGCCAGGGCGGGGAAAAACTGTTTTTT.